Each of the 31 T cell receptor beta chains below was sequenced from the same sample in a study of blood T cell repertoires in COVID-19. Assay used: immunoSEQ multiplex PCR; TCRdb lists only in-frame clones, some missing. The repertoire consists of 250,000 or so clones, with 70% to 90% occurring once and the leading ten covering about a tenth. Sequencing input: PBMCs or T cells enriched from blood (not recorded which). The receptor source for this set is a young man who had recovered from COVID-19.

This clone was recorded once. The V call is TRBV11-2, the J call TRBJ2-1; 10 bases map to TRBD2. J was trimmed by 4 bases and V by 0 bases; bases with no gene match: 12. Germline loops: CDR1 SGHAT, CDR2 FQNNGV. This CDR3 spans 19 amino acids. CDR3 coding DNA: TGTGCCAGCAGCTTAGAAAGGGGGCCTAGCGGGAGTTCGTACAATGAGCAGTTCTTC. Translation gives CASSLERGPSGSSYNEQFF.

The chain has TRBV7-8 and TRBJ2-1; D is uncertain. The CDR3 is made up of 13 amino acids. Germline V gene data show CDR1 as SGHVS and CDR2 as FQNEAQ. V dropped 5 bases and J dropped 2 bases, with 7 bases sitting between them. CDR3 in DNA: TGTGCCAGCAGCCTTGAGACCTACAATGAGCAGTTCTTC. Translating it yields CASSLETYNEQFF.

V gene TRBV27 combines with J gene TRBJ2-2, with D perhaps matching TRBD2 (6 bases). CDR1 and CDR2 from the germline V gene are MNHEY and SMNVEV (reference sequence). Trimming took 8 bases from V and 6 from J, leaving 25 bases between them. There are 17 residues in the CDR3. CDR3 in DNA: TGTGCCAGCCTTTCTTTGACTGAGGAGGGTGGCGCCGGGGAGCTGTTTTTT. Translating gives CASLSLTEEGGAGELFF.

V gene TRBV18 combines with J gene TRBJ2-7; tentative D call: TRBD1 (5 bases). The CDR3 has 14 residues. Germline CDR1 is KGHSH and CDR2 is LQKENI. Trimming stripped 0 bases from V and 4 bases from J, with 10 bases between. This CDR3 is CASSPPGDRYEQYF. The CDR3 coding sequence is TGTGCCAGCTCACCACCCGGAGACAGATACGAGCAGTACTTC.

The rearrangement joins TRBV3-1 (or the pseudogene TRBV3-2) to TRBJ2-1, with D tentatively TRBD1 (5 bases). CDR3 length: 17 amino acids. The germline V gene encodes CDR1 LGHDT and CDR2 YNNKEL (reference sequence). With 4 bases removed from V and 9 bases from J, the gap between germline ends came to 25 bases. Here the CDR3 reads CASSRQWSLQAHSEQFF. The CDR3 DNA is TGTGCCAGCAGCCGACAGTGGTCTCTCCAGGCACACAGTGAGCAGTTCTTC.

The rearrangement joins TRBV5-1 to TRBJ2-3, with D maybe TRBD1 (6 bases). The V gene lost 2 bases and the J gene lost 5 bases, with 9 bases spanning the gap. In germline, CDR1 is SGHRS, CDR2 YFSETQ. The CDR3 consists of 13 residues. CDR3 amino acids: CASSFGGKDTQYF. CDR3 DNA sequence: TGCGCCAGCAGCTTTGGGGGCAAAGATACGCAGTATTTT.

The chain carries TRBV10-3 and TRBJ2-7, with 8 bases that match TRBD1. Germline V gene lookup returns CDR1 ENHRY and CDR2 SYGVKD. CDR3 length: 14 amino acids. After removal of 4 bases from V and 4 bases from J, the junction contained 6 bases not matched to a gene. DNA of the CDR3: TGTGCCATCAGTGGTTCAGGGGGCACGTACGAGCAGTACTTC. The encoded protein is CAISGSGGTYEQYF.

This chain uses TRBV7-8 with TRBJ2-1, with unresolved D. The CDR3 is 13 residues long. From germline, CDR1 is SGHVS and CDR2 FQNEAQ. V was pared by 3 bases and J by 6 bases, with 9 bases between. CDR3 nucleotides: TGTGCCAGCAGCTTTGACAACGGCAATGAGCAGTTCTTC. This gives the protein CASSFDNGNEQFF.

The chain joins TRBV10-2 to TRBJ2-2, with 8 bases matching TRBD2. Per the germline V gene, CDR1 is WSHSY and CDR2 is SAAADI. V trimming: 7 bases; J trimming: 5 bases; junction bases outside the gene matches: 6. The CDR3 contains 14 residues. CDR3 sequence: CASKAGVGTGELFF. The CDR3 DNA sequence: TGCGCCAGCAAAGCGGGAGTCGGTACCGGGGAGCTGTTTTTT.

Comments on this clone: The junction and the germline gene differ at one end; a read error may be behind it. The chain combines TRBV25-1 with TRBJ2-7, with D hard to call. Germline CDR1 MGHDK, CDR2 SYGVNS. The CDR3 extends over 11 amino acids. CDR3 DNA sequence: TGTGCCAGCAGTGACTCCGACGAGCAGTACTTC. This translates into CASSDSDEQYF.

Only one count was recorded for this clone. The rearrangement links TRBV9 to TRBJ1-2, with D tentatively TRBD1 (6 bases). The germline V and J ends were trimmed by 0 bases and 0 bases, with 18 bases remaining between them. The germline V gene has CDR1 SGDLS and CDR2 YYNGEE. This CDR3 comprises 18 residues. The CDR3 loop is CASSVGATGHLANYGYTF. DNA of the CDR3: TGTGCCAGCAGCGTAGGGGCTACAGGGCATTTGGCTAACTATGGCTACACCTTC.

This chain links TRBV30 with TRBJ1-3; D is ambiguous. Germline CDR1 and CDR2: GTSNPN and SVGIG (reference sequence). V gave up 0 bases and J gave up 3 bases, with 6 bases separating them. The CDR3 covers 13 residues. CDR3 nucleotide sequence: TGTGCCTGGAGTGTACTTGGTGGAAACACCATATATTTT. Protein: CAWSVLGGNTIYF.

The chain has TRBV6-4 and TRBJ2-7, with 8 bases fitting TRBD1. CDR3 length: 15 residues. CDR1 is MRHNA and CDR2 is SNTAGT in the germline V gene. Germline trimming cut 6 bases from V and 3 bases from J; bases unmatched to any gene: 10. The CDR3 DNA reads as TGTGCCAGCAGAACACCGGACAGGGCTCACTACGAGCAGTACTTC. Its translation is CASRTPDRAHYEQYF.

CDR3 sequence reads: CASSSNHPLDRGRTEAFF. The CDR3 coding sequence is TGTGCCAGCAGCTCAAACCACCCCCTCGACAGGGGCCGGACTGAAGCTTTCTTT. The chain employs TRBV7-9 and TRBJ1-1, with TRBD1 identical over 8 bases. J was trimmed by 5 bases and V by 4 bases; bases with no gene match: 18. From germline, CDR1 is SEHNR and CDR2 FQNEAQ (reference sequence). The CDR3 runs 18 residues.

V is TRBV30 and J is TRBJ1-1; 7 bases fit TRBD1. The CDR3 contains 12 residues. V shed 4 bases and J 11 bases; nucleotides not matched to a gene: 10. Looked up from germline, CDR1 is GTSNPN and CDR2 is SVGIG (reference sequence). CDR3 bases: TGTGCCTGGATTGCTGTAGGGGGCCGGGCTTTCTTT. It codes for CAWIAVGGRAFF.

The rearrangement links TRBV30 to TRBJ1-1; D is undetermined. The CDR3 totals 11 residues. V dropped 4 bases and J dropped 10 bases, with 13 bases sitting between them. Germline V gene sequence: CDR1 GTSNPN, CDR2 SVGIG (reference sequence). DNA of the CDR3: TGTGCCTGGACCCTCCCGGTTTCAGCTTTCTTT. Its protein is CAWTLPVSAFF.

As DNA, the CDR3 is TGTGCCAGCAGCGGAGACATCCGGGACACCCATAACTATGGCTACACCTTC. Amino acid sequence: CASSGDIRDTHNYGYTF. The J gene is TRBJ1-2, the V gene TRBV9; D possibly corresponds to TRBD1 (6 bases). With 3 bases removed from V and 1 base from J, the gap between germline ends came to 19 bases. The CDR3 spans 17 residues. Germline V gene lookup returns CDR1 SGDLS and CDR2 YYNGEE.

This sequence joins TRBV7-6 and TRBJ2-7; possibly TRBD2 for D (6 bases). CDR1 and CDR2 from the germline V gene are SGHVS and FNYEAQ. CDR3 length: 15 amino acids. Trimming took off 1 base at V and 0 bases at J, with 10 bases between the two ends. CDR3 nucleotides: TGTGCCAGCAGCTTAGAGGGGACTGGCTCCTACGAGCAGTACTTC. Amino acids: CASSLEGTGSYEQYF.

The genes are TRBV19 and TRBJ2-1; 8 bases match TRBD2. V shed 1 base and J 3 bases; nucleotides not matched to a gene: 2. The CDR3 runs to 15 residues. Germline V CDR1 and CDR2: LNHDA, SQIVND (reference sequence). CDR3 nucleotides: TGTGCCAGTAGTATAGTAGGGACTAGCTACAATGAGCAGTTCTTC. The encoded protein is CASSIVGTSYNEQFF.

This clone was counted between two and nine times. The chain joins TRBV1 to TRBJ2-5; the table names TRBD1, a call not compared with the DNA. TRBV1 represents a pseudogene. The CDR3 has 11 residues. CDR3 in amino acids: CTSKPQETQYF. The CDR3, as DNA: TGCACCAGCAAACCCCAGGAGACCCAGTACTTC.

CDR3: CASSIRTPNSEAFF. CDR3 DNA: TGTGCCAGTAGTATTCGGACACCGAATTCTGAAGCTTTCTTT. The rearrangement uses TRBV19 and TRBJ1-1, with a possible D match to TRBD1 (5 bases). V was pared by 3 bases and J by 6 bases, with 14 bases between. The CDR3 loop spans 14 amino acids. CDR1 and CDR2 from the germline V gene are LNHDA and SQIVND (reference sequence). The full variable domain, rest sourced from reference TRBV19 and TRBJ1-1, is DGGITQSPKYLFRKEGQNVTLSCEQNLNHDAMYWYRQDPGQGLRLIYYSQIVNDFQKGDIAEGYSVSREKKESFPLTVTSAQKNPTAFYLCASSIRTPNSEAFFGQGTRLTVV.

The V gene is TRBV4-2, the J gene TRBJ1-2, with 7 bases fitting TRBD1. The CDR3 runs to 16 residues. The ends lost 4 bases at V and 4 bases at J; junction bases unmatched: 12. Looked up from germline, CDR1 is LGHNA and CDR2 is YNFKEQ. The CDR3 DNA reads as TGTGCCAGCAGCCCCCTAACAGGGACAGACCTCTATGGCTACACCTTC. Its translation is CASSPLTGTDLYGYTF.

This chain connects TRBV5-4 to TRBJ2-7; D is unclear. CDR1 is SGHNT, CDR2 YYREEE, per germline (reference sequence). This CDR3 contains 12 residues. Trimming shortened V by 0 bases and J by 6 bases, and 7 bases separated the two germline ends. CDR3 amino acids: CASSLEGAEQYF. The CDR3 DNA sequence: TGTGCCAGCAGCTTGGAAGGAGCCGAGCAGTACTTC.

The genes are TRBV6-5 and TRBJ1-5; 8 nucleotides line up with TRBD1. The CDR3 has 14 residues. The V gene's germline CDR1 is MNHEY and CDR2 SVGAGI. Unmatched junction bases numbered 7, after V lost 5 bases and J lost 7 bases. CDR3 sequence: CASSRTGSRQPQHF. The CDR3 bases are TGTGCCAGCAGTCGGACAGGGAGCAGACAGCCCCAGCATTTT.

Here the CDR3 reads CASKRSGGLYEQYF. The CDR3 coding sequence is TGTGCCAGCAAAAGGAGCGGGGGATTATACGAGCAGTACTTC. J is TRBJ2-7 and V is TRBV2, with 8 bases fitting TRBD2. Looked up from germline, CDR1 is SNHLY and CDR2 is FYNNEI. This CDR3 is built from 14 residues. V lost 7 bases and J lost 4; bases outside the gene matches: 9.

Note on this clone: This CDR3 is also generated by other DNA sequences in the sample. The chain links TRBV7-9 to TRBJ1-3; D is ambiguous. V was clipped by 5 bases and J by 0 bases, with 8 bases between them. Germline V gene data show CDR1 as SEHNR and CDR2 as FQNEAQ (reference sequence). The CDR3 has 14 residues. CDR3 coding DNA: TGTGCCAGCAGCCTGACTCTCTCTGGAAACACCATATATTTT. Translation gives CASSLTLSGNTIYF.

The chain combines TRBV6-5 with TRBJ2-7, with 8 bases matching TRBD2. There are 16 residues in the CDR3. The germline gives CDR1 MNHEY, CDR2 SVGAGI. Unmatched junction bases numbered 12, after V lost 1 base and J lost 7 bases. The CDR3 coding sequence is TGTGCCAGCAGTTACTTTATCGTCGGGAGGGCCGAGGAGCAGTACTTC. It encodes CASSYFIVGRAEEQYF.

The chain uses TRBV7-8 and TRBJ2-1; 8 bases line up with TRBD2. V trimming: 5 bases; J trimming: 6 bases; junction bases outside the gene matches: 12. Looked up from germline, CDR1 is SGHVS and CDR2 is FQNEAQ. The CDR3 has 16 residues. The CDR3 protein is CASSLPWASGSNEQFF. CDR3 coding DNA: TGTGCCAGCAGCCTTCCGTGGGCGAGCGGGAGCAATGAGCAGTTCTTC. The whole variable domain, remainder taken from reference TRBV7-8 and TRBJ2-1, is GAGVSQSPRYKVAKRGQDVALRCDPISGHVSLFWYQQALGQGPEFLTYFQNEAQLDKSGLPSDRFFAERPEGSVSTLKIQRTQQEDSAVYLCASSLPWASGSNEQFFGPGTRLTVL.

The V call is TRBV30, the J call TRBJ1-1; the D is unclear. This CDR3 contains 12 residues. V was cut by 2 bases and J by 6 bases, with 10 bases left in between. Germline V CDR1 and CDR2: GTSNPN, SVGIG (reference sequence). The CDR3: CAWSRGFAEAFF. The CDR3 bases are TGTGCCTGGAGTCGAGGGTTCGCTGAAGCTTTCTTT. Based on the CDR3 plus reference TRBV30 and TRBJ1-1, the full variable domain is SQTIHQWPATLVQPVGSPLSLECTVEGTSNPNLYWYRQAAGRGLQLLFYSVGIGQISSEVPQNLSASRPQDRQFILSSKKLLLSDSGFYLCAWSRGFAEAFFGQGTRLTVV.

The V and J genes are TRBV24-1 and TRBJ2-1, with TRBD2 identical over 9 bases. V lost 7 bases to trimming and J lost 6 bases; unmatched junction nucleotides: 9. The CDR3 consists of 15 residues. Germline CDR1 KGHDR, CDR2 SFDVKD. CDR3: CATRPGTSFTNEQFF. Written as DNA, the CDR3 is TGTGCCACCAGGCCGGGGACTAGCTTTACCAATGAGCAGTTCTTC.

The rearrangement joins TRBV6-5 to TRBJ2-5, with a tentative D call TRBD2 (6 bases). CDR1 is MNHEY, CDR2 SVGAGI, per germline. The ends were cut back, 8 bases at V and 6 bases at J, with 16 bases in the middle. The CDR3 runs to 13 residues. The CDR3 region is CASRGEGRKTQYF. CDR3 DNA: TGTGCCAGCCGCGGCGAGGGGAGGAAGACCCAGTACTTC.